Listed below are T cell receptor beta chains from one sample, sequenced in a study of blood T cells in healthy people across ages. Using its own MiXCR run on the 5' RACE reads, TCRdb lists one record per CDR3 protein. The sample holds 1.6 million or so distinct CDR3 sequences, roughly 32% seen once. Sequencing input: blood. Every receptor here comes from a woman in her thirties in good health. Each CDR3 is given with its conserved first and last residue. A D gene is named only where the DNA matches it firmly. Size tells how often a clone was seen (once, few, many) or the class of an expanded clone, and some rows leave it out.

>TRBJ1-2|TRBV20-1|NA|NA
CNARDYYGYTF
TGCAATGCTAGGGACTACTATGGCTACACCTTC
>TRBJ2-1|TRBV20-1|TRBD2|NA
CSAREIQREHYNEQFF
TGCAGTGCTAGAGAAATCCAGCGGGAGCACTACAATGAGCAGTTCTTC
>TRBJ1-1|TRBV10-3|NA|NA
CASAVMVNTEAFF
TGTGCCAGCGCTGTGATGGTGAACACTGAAGCTTTCTTT
>TRBJ2-6|TRBV29-1|NA|NA
CSVGTESGANVRTF
TGCAGCGTCGGAACCGAATCTGGGGCCAACGTCCGGACTTTC
>TRBJ1-2|TRBV5-6|NA|once
CASSSDGSGYTF
TGTGCCAGCAGCTCGGACGGATCCGGCTACACCTTC
>TRBJ1-6|TRBV12-3/TRBV12-4|NA|NA
CASSLGLDNSPLHF
TGTGCCAGCAGTTTAGGCCTGGATAATTCACCCCTCCACTTT
>TRBJ1-5|TRBV15|NA|NA
CATSNPLISNQPQHF
TGTGCCACCAGCAACCCCCTTATTAGCAATCAGCCCCAGCATTTT
>TRBJ2-1|TRBV6-5|NA|once
CASSTHPSRGANEQFF
TGTGCCAGCAGTACCCACCCCAGCAGGGGGGCCAATGAGCAGTTCTTC
>TRBJ2-5|TRBV5-4|NA|NA
CASSRGGGRQETQYF
TGTGCCAGCAGTCGGGGCGGAGGCAGGCAAGAGACCCAGTACTTC
>TRBJ2-3|TRBV20-1|TRBD2|NA
CSALAGDGTDTQYF
TGCAGTGCCTTAGCGGGAGACGGCACAGATACGCAGTATTTT
>TRBJ2-5|TRBV20-1|TRBD2|NA
CSAPGRGSLYRETRYF
TGCAGTGCCCCAGGGAGGGGCTCACTGTACCGAGAGACCCGGTACTTC